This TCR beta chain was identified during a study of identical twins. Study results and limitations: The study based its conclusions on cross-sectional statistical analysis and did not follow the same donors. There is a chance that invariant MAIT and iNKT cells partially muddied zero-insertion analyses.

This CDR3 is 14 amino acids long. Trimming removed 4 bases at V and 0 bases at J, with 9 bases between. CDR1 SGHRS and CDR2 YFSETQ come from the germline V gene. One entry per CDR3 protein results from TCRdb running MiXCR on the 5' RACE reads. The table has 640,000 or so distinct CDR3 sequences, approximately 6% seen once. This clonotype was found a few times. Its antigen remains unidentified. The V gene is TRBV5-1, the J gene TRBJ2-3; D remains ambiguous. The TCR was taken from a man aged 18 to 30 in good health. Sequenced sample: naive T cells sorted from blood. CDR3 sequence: CASSTASSTDTQYF. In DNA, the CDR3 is TGCGCCAGCAGCACCGCTTCTAGCACAGATACGCAGTATTTT. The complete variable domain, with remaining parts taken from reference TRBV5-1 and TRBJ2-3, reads KAGVTQTPRYLIKTRGQQVTLSCSPISGHRSVSWYQQTPGQGLQFLFEYFSETQRNKGNFPGRFSGRQFSNSRSEMNVSTLELGDSALYLCASSTASSTDTQYFGPGTRLTVL.